This T cell receptor beta chain stems from a study of T cell responses to AZD1222 COVID-19 vaccine. About the research overall: Analysis merged second doses at about 4 or about 12 weeks. Study findings and constraints: Compared with day 0, the breadth and depth of the Spike-specific TCR repertoire rose significantly after two doses of AZD1222. Sampled repertoires all dated from after the peak T cell response.

As regards this clone: Its specificity is unknown.

Profiling relied on immunoSEQ multiplex PCR, and the TCRdb table lists in-frame clones only, not all of them. Here the sample spans some 120,000 clones, around 85% being singletons. The CDR3 covers 14 residues. Germline assignment: CDR1 SEHNR and CDR2 FQNEAQ (reference sequence). V trimming: 7 bases; J trimming: 2 bases; junction bases outside the gene matches: 5. The sequence derives from an adult in good health. The rearrangement uses TRBV7-9 and TRBJ2-3, with 8 nucleotides matching TRBD1. The material sequenced was peripheral blood, taken on day 0 of AZD1222 vaccination. The CDR3 DNA reads as TGTGCCAGCAACCGGGGACAGGACACAGATACGCAGTATTTT. Translated, it gives CASNRGQDTDTQYF.